Listed below are T cell receptor beta chains from one sample, sequenced in a study of T-cell memory formation after mild COVID-19. Each CDR3 protein is one row after TCRdb ran MiXCR on the 5' RACE reads. The data contain around 180,000 distinct CDR3 sequences, around a sixth of them singletons. Material for sequencing was PBMCs or a T cell subset sorted from them (not recorded which). The receptors stem from a man between 18 and 29 years old who had mild COVID-19 (a few samples of this study predate the infection). Cell type and time point are not known. CDR3s include the opening cysteine and the closing phenylalanine or tryptophan. D genes are given only for firm matches. Rows give clone size only sometimes, using once, few, many, or a class for an expanded clone.

d_gene: .
v_gene: TRBV5-1
abundance: many
j_gene: TRBJ2-6
CDR3aa: CASSATGNDVLTF
CDR3nt: TGCGCCAGCAGCGCGACAGGTAACGACGTCCTGACTTTC

d_gene: .
v_gene: TRBV2
abundance: few
j_gene: TRBJ2-1
CDR3aa: CATEASAAYNEQFF
CDR3nt: TGTGCCACCGAAGCCTCTGCGGCCTACAATGAGCAGTTCTTC

d_gene: .
v_gene: TRBV7-2
abundance: few
j_gene: TRBJ2-1
CDR3aa: CASGGTRVESSYNEQFF
CDR3nt: TGTGCCAGCGGCGGAACGCGGGTGGAGAGCTCCTACAATGAGCAGTTCTTC

d_gene: TRBD2
v_gene: TRBV24-1
abundance: .
j_gene: TRBJ2-3
CDR3aa: CAAGAGGTDTQYF
CDR3nt: TGTGCCGCCGGGGCGGGGGGCACAGATACGCAGTATTTT

d_gene: .
v_gene: TRBV6-5
abundance: few
j_gene: TRBJ1-1
CDR3aa: CASSPEHGGRGAFF
CDR3nt: TGTGCCAGCAGTCCAGAGCATGGGGGGCGAGGAGCTTTCTTT

d_gene: .
v_gene: TRBV18
abundance: few
j_gene: TRBJ2-4
CDR3aa: CASSQSGDVSIQYF
CDR3nt: TGTGCCAGCTCTCAATCCGGGGACGTGAGCATTCAGTACTTC

d_gene: .
v_gene: TRBV7-2
abundance: few
j_gene: TRBJ1-2
CDR3aa: CASSSVDKGNYGYTF
CDR3nt: TGTGCCAGCAGCTCGGTGGACAAGGGGAACTATGGCTACACCTTC

d_gene: .
v_gene: TRBV20-1
abundance: few
j_gene: TRBJ1-4
CDR3aa: CSANRPSVEREKLFF
CDR3nt: TGCAGTGCTAACCGGCCATCGGTCGAGCGAGAAAAACTGTTTTTT

d_gene: .
v_gene: TRBV15
abundance: many
j_gene: TRBJ2-1
CDR3aa: CATSRTDYHNEQFF
CDR3nt: TGTGCCACCAGCAGGACGGACTACCACAATGAGCAGTTCTTC

d_gene: .
v_gene: TRBV3-1
abundance: many
j_gene: TRBJ2-1
CDR3aa: CASSQESLGRNEQFF
CDR3nt: TGTGCCAGCAGCCAAGAATCCTTAGGCCGGAATGAGCAGTTCTTC

d_gene: .
v_gene: TRBV19
abundance: .
j_gene: TRBJ2-2
CDR3aa: CASSINRATGELFF
CDR3nt: TGTGCCAGTAGTATTAACAGGGCGACCGGGGAGCTGTTTTTT

d_gene: TRBD2
v_gene: TRBV5-1
abundance: .
j_gene: TRBJ2-2
CDR3aa: CASSPRGLGSTGELFF
CDR3nt: TGCGCCAGCAGCCCGAGAGGACTAGGGTCTACAGGGGAGCTGTTTTTT

d_gene: TRBD1
v_gene: TRBV6-5
abundance: .
j_gene: TRBJ1-4
CDR3aa: CASGAGTGDEKLFF
CDR3nt: TGTGCCAGCGGGGCCGGGACAGGGGATGAAAAACTGTTTTTT

d_gene: TRBD1
v_gene: TRBV2
abundance: few
j_gene: TRBJ1-6
CDR3aa: CASRPGGRSPLHF
CDR3nt: TGTGCCAGTCGTCCAGGGGGGAGATCACCCCTCCACTTT

d_gene: .
v_gene: TRBV2
abundance: .
j_gene: TRBJ2-3
CDR3aa: CASRQQGAQYF
CDR3nt: TGTGCCAGCCGTCAACAAGGGGCGCAGTATTTT

d_gene: .
v_gene: TRBV5-1
abundance: many
j_gene: TRBJ2-1
CDR3aa: CASSLAGEQFF
CDR3nt: TGCGCCAGCAGCTTGGCCGGTGAGCAGTTCTTC

d_gene: .
v_gene: TRBV6-2/TRBV6-3
abundance: .
j_gene: TRBJ2-3
CDR3aa: CASRPYPGRLLTDTQYF
CDR3nt: TGTGCCAGCAGACCATACCCGGGACGGCTTCTCACAGATACGCAGTATTTT

d_gene: .
v_gene: TRBV6-5
abundance: few
j_gene: TRBJ2-3
CDR3aa: CASSGGGPSTDTQYF
CDR3nt: TGTGCCAGCAGTGGCGGGGGCCCAAGCACAGATACGCAGTATTTT

d_gene: .
v_gene: TRBV5-1
abundance: .
j_gene: TRBJ1-2
CDR3aa: CASSLQETYGYTF
CDR3nt: TGCGCCAGCAGCTTACAGGAGACCTATGGCTACACCTTC

d_gene: TRBD1
v_gene: TRBV6-5
abundance: .
j_gene: TRBJ2-1
CDR3aa: CASSYQMTGSDEQFF
CDR3nt: TGTGCCAGCAGTTACCAGATGACAGGGAGCGATGAGCAGTTCTTC

d_gene: .
v_gene: TRBV7-9
abundance: few
j_gene: TRBJ1-6
CDR3aa: CASSPTGNSPLHF
CDR3nt: TGTGCCAGCAGCCCCACAGGGAATTCACCCCTCCACTTT